These T cell receptor beta chains were read from a single sample in a study of OX40 agonist ivuxolimab in advanced cancers. Libraries were prepared by immunoSEQ multiplex PCR; TCRdb keeps only in-frame clonotypes and omits some of them. The sample yields roughly 64,000 clones, approximately 84% seen once. The material was CD4+ or CD8+ T cells sorted from blood, obtained in a trial of the OX40 agonist ivuxolimab. The receptors were sampled from an adult with an advanced solid tumor such as melanoma, head and neck, liver or kidney cancer. CDR3s include the opening cysteine and the closing phenylalanine or tryptophan. Fields, in order: J gene, clone size, V gene, D gene, CDR3 DNA, CDR3 protein. A D gene is named only where the DNA matches it firmly. Clone size is not always given. Where it is, it says once, few, many or a class for expanded clones.

J: TRBJ1-2
size: .
V: TRBV19
D: .
DNA: TGTGCCAGTAGTGTGGACGCCGCCGCGGGAGGCTACACCTTC
CDR3: CASSVDAAAGGYTF

J: TRBJ1-5
size: .
V: TRBV25-1
D: .
DNA: TGTGCCAGCAGTGATACGAGGGTTTATCAGCCCCAGCATTTT
CDR3: CASSDTRVYQPQHF

J: TRBJ2-3
size: .
V: TRBV18
D: TRBD2
DNA: TGTGCCAGCTCACCAATAACTAGCGGGAGTGGCACAGATACGCAGTATTTT
CDR3: CASSPITSGSGTDTQYF

J: TRBJ2-3
size: .
V: TRBV5-4
D: TRBD1
DNA: TGTGCCAGCAGCTTGGCGGGACAGGGGGAGAGGTTT
CDR3: CASSLAGQGERF

J: TRBJ1-1
size: .
V: TRBV27
D: TRBD1
DNA: TGTGCCAGCAGTTTGGGAGGGGGACAGGGGTGGTGGGACACTGAAGCTTTCTTT
CDR3: CASSLGGGQGWWDTEAFF

J: TRBJ1-3
size: .
V: TRBV6-5
D: .
DNA: TGTGCCAGCAGTTACGGGGCGGTCTCTGGAAACACCATATATTTT
CDR3: CASSYGAVSGNTIYF

J: TRBJ2-6
size: .
V: TRBV5-1
D: .
DNA: TGCGCCAGCAGCTTGTCGCCGGGGAGCGGGGCCAACGTCCTGACTTTC
CDR3: CASSLSPGSGANVLTF

J: TRBJ2-3
size: .
V: TRBV29-1
D: .
DNA: TGCAGCTTACAGTCAGATACGCAGTATTTT
CDR3: CSLQSDTQYF

J: TRBJ2-5
size: .
V: TRBV5-1
D: .
DNA: TGCGCCAGCAGCTTGGGGCAAGAGACCCAGTACTTC
CDR3: CASSLGQETQYF

J: TRBJ2-7
size: once
V: TRBV7-2
D: .
DNA: TGTGCCAGCAGCTTTTTGGCAGGGAACCAGGAGGGCTACGAGCAGTACTTC
CDR3: CASSFLAGNQEGYEQYF

J: TRBJ2-7
size: few
V: TRBV7-9
D: TRBD2
DNA: TGTGCCAGCAGCTCAGGACTAGCTGGGACCTACGAGCAGTACTTC
CDR3: CASSSGLAGTYEQYF

J: TRBJ2-1
size: .
V: TRBV12-5
D: .
DNA: TGTGCTAGTGGAGAAGGGTTTGAGCAGTTCTTC
CDR3: CASGEGFEQFF

J: TRBJ1-1
size: .
V: TRBV6-1
D: .
DNA: TGTGCCAGCAGTGCCAGTTGGAACACTGAAGCTTTCTTT
CDR3: CASSASWNTEAFF

J: TRBJ1-6
size: .
V: TRBV5-1
D: .
DNA: TGCGCCAGCAGCTTCGCGGACAGCAATTCACCCCTCCACTTT
CDR3: CASSFADSNSPLHF

J: TRBJ2-1
size: .
V: TRBV25-1
D: .
DNA: TGTGCCAGCAGTGAAACGAGCGGGCTGGGGGCGGATGAGCAGTTCTTC
CDR3: CASSETSGLGADEQFF

J: TRBJ2-3
size: .
V: TRBV7-2
D: .
DNA: TGTGCCAGCAGCTCTCCGACGACAGATACGCAGTATTTT
CDR3: CASSSPTTDTQYF

J: TRBJ2-3
size: .
V: TRBV18
D: .
DNA: TGTGCCAGCTCAAATCAAGGGTCAGGGACAGATACGCAGTATTTT
CDR3: CASSNQGSGTDTQYF

J: TRBJ2-7
size: .
V: TRBV5-5
D: .
DNA: TGTGCCAGCAGCTTACAAGTGGTATTAGCGGCCTACGAGCAGTACTTC
CDR3: CASSLQVVLAAYEQYF

J: TRBJ2-7
size: .
V: TRBV6-1
D: .
DNA: TGTGCCAGCAAGTCCCGGGGGAGCTCCTACGAGCAGTACTTC
CDR3: CASKSRGSSYEQYF

J: TRBJ2-3
size: .
V: TRBV9
D: TRBD2
DNA: TGTGCCAGCAGCGTAGGATCGGGACTAGCGCTAGATACGCAGTATTTT
CDR3: CASSVGSGLALDTQYF

J: TRBJ2-7
size: .
V: TRBV10-3
D: TRBD1
DNA: TGTGCCATGGCCGGGACAGAAGACTACGAGCAGTACTTC
CDR3: CAMAGTEDYEQYF

J: TRBJ1-2
size: .
V: TRBV7-9
D: TRBD1
DNA: TGTGCCAGCAGCTCGTCGGACAGGGGAAACTATGGCTACACCTTC
CDR3: CASSSSDRGNYGYTF

J: TRBJ1-2
size: .
V: TRBV4-3
D: .
DNA: TGCGCCAGCAGCCAAGATGGGTATGGCTACACCTTC
CDR3: CASSQDGYGYTF

J: TRBJ2-1
size: .
V: TRBV11-2
D: TRBD2
DNA: TGTGCCAGCAGCTCGACTAGCGGATTCTCGACTGAGCAGTTCTTC
CDR3: CASSSTSGFSTEQFF

J: TRBJ2-3
size: .
V: TRBV18
D: TRBD1
DNA: TGTGCCAGCTCACCTGTACAGGGGGCGACCACAGATACGCAGTATTTT
CDR3: CASSPVQGATTDTQYF

J: TRBJ2-3
size: .
V: TRBV13
D: TRBD1
DNA: TGTGCCAGCAGCTTAGTTTGGTGGGACAGGGACAGCACAGATACGCAGTATTTT
CDR3: CASSLVWWDRDSTDTQYF

J: TRBJ2-3
size: .
V: TRBV4-3
D: TRBD2
DNA: TGCGCCAGCAGCCAAGATTTACGGGGGGGCCGAGATACGCAGTATTTT
CDR3: CASSQDLRGGRDTQYF

J: TRBJ2-3
size: .
V: TRBV11-3
D: .
DNA: TGTGCCAGCAGCTCCTCCTGGGCGCGCACAGATACGCAGTATTTT
CDR3: CASSSSWARTDTQYF

J: TRBJ2-7
size: .
V: TRBV6-6
D: TRBD2
DNA: TGTGCCAGCAGTTCCCTGACTAGCGGGCCCTCCTACGAGCAGTACTTC
CDR3: CASSSLTSGPSYEQYF

J: TRBJ2-3
size: .
V: TRBV7-2
D: .
DNA: TGTGCCAGCAGCTTAGTTAGTGGAGATACGCAGTATTTT
CDR3: CASSLVSGDTQYF

J: TRBJ2-3
size: .
V: TRBV5-1
D: TRBD2
DNA: TGCGCCAGCAGCTTGGGACTAGCGGGGGGAAGCACAGATACGCAGTATTTT
CDR3: CASSLGLAGGSTDTQYF

J: TRBJ2-7
size: .
V: TRBV13
D: .
DNA: TGTGCCAGCAGCTTATTGGGCAGTTATTTATCCTACGAGCAGTACTTC
CDR3: CASSLLGSYLSYEQYF

J: TRBJ2-5
size: .
V: TRBV5-1
D: TRBD2
DNA: TGCGCCAGCAGCTCGACTAGCGGGGGGGCCGGGGAGACCCAGTACTTC
CDR3: CASSSTSGGAGETQYF

J: TRBJ1-6
size: .
V: TRBV30
D: TRBD1
DNA: TGTGCCTGGAGTGCTAATTTGGACAGGAGATTAAGTAATTCACCCCTCCACTTT
CDR3: CAWSANLDRRLSNSPLHF

J: TRBJ2-7
size: once
V: TRBV5-6
D: .
DNA: TGTGCCAGCAGCTTCCACCCTTACGAGCAGTACTTC
CDR3: CASSFHPYEQYF

J: TRBJ2-3
size: few
V: TRBV7-3
D: .
DNA: TGTGCCAGCAGCGGAGGGTACGCTAGCACAGATACGCAGTATTTT
CDR3: CASSGGYASTDTQYF

J: TRBJ2-3
size: .
V: TRBV29-1
D: .
DNA: TGCAGCGTTGCTCGGGGTTCAGATACGCAGTATTTT
CDR3: CSVARGSDTQYF

J: TRBJ2-3
size: .
V: TRBV7-2
D: .
DNA: TGTGCCAGCAGCTTTTGGGGAGCCGAAGCAGATACGCAGTATTTT
CDR3: CASSFWGAEADTQYF

J: TRBJ1-5
size: .
V: TRBV7-2
D: .
DNA: TGTGCCAGCAGCTTAGGTTCGGGCGGGCTGCATTTT
CDR3: CASSLGSGGLHF

J: TRBJ2-5
size: .
V: TRBV6-6
D: TRBD2
DNA: TGTGCCAGCAGTAGGGGGACTAGGGGAGGTTTGGAGACCCAGTACTTC
CDR3: CASSRGTRGGLETQYF

J: TRBJ2-7
size: .
V: TRBV9
D: TRBD1
DNA: TGTGCCAGCAGCGTGATGACAGGGGAGCACGAGCAGTACTTC
CDR3: CASSVMTGEHEQYF

J: TRBJ1-4
size: few
V: TRBV19
D: .
DNA: TGTGCCAGTAGTAACCAGCGAGCCGCGGAACTGTTTTTT
CDR3: CASSNQRAAELFF

J: TRBJ2-7
size: .
V: TRBV29-1
D: TRBD2
DNA: TGCAGCGTCCGTGCGGGGGGCAACGAGCAGTACTTC
CDR3: CSVRAGGNEQYF

J: TRBJ2-3
size: .
V: TRBV20-1
D: .
DNA: TGCAGTGTGGAACGGGGGAATACGCAGTATTTT
CDR3: CSVERGNTQYF

J: TRBJ1-3
size: .
V: TRBV5-1
D: TRBD1
DNA: TGCGCCAGCAGCTTGGAGACAGGGGAAAGAAACACCATATATTTT
CDR3: CASSLETGERNTIYF

J: TRBJ1-1
size: few
V: TRBV7-9
D: .
DNA: TGTGCCAGCAGCTTCGCCGGGGCCTCTTTGGCAGCTTTCTTT
CDR3: CASSFAGASLAAFF

J: TRBJ2-7
size: few
V: TRBV7-3
D: TRBD2
DNA: TGTGCCAGCAGCTTAATCCCGACTAGCGTGGGGGAGCAGTACTTC
CDR3: CASSLIPTSVGEQYF

J: TRBJ1-2
size: .
V: TRBV6-5
D: .
DNA: TGTGCCAGCAGTTACTCCCGACCTAAAGGAGGCTACACCTTC
CDR3: CASSYSRPKGGYTF

J: TRBJ2-5
size: .
V: TRBV5-1
D: .
DNA: TGCGCCAGCAGCAGTCAGGGAGGAGAGACCCAGTACTTC
CDR3: CASSSQGGETQYF

J: TRBJ2-3
size: .
V: TRBV5-4
D: TRBD2
DNA: TGTGCCAGCAGCCAAAGACTAGCGGGGGCTACAGATACGCAGTATTTT
CDR3: CASSQRLAGATDTQYF

J: TRBJ2-1
size: few
V: TRBV5-6
D: .
DNA: TGTGCCAGCAGCTTGGTTGGGGTAGATCACAATGAGCAGTTCTTC
CDR3: CASSLVGVDHNEQFF